The subject of this entry is one T cell receptor (beta chain). The assay was immunoSEQ multiplex PCR, and TCRdb's table has in-frame clones only and misses some. The sample has tens of thousands of clones; around 90% are singletons. This sample is part of a study of OX40 agonist ivuxolimab in advanced cancers. The TCR comes from an adult with an advanced solid tumor such as melanoma, head and neck, liver or kidney cancer. The sample here was CD4+ or CD8+ T cells sorted from blood, taken in a trial of the OX40 agonist ivuxolimab.

The DNA for the CDR3 is TGCGCCAGCAGCTTGGATGGGTCCTACGAGCAGTACTTC. This translates into CASSLDGSYEQYF. The chain employs TRBV5-1 and TRBJ2-5; the D is unclear. The J call may be wrong; the DNA end is better matched by TRBJ2-7. CDR3 size: 13 residues. CDR1 SGHRS and CDR2 YFSETQ come from the germline V gene.